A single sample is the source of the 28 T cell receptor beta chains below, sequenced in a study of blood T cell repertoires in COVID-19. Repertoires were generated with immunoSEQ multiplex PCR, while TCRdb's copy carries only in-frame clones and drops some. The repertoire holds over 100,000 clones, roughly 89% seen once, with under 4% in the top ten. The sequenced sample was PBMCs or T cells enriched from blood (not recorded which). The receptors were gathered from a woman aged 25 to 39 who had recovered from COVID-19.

CDR3 sequence reads: CAREGAGNTGELFF. In DNA, the CDR3 is TGCGCCAGGGAGGGGGCAGGGAACACCGGGGAGCTGTTTTTT. The chain employs TRBV5-1 and TRBJ2-2; D may be TRBD1 (7 bases). Germline lookup yields CDR1 SGHRS and CDR2 YFSETQ. There are 14 residues in the CDR3. With 8 bases removed from V and 1 base from J, the gap between germline ends came to 12 bases. The whole variable domain, remainder taken from reference TRBV5-1 and TRBJ2-2, is KAGVTQTPRYLIKTRGQQVTLSCSPISGHRSVSWYQQTPGQGLQFLFEYFSETQRNKGNFPGRFSGRQFSNSRSEMNVSTLELGDSALYLCAREGAGNTGELFFGEGSRLTVL.

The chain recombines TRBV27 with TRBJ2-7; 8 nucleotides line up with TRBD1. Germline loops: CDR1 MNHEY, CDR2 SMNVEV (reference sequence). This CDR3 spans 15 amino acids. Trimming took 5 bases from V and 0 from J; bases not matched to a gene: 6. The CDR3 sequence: CASSPSTGASYEQYF. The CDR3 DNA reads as TGTGCCAGCAGTCCATCGACAGGGGCCTCCTACGAGCAGTACTTC.

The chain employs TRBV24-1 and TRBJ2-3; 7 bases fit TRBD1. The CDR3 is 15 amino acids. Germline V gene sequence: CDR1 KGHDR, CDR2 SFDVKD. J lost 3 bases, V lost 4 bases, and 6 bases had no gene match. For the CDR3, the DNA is TGTGCCACCAGTGACAACAGGGGAAGAACAGATACGCAGTATTTT. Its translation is CATSDNRGRTDTQYF.

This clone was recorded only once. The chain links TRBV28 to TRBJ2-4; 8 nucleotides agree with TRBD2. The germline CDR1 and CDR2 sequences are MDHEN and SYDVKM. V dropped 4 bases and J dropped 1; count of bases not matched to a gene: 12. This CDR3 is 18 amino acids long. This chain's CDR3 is CASSSFAFSGIAKNIQYF. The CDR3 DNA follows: TGTGCCAGCAGTTCATTTGCCTTTAGCGGGATTGCCAAAAACATTCAGTACTTC.

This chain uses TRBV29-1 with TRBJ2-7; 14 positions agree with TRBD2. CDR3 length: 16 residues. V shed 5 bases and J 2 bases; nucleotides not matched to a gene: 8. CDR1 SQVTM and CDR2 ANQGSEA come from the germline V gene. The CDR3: CSVIPGLAGGTYEQYF. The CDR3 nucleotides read TGCAGCGTTATCCCCGGACTAGCGGGAGGAACCTACGAGCAGTACTTC.

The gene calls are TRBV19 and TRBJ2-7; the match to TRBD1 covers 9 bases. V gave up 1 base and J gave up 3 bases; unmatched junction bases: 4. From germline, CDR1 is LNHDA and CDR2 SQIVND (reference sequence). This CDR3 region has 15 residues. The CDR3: CASSIAGTGYYEQYF. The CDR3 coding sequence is TGTGCCAGTAGTATAGCCGGGACAGGGTACTACGAGCAGTACTTC.

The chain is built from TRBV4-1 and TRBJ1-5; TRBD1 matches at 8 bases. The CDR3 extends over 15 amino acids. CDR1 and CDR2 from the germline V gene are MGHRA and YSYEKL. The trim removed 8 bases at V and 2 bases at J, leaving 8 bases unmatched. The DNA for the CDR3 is TGCGCCAGCCAGGACAGGGCAAAGGGCAATCAGCCCCAGCATTTT. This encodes CASQDRAKGNQPQHF.

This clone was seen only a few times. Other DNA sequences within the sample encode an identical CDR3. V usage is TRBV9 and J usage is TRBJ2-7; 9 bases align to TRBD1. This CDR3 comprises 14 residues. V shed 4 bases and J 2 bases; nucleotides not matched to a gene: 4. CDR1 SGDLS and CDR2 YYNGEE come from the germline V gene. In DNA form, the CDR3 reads TGTGCCAGCAGCCCAGGGACAGGGACCTACGAGCAGTACTTC. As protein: CASSPGTGTYEQYF.

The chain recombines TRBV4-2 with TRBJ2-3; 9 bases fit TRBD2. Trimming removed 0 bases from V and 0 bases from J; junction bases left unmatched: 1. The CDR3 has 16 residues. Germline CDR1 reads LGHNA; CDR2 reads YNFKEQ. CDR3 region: CASSQDTSGSTDTQYF. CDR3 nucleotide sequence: TGTGCCAGCAGCCAAGATACTAGCGGGAGCACAGATACGCAGTATTTT.

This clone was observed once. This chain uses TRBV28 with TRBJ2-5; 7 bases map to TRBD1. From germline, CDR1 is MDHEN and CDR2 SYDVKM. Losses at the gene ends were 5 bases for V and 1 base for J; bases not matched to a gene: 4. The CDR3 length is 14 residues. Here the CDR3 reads CASSVRQGQETQYF. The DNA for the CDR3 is TGTGCCAGCAGTGTAAGACAGGGCCAAGAGACCCAGTACTTC.

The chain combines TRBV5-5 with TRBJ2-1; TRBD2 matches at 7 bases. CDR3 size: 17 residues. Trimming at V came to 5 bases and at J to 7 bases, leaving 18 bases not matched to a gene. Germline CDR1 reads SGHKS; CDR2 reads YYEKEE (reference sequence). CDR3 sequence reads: CASRPAGASGPRNEQFF. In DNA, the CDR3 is TGTGCCAGCAGACCCGCCGGGGCTAGCGGCCCTAGGAATGAGCAGTTCTTC.

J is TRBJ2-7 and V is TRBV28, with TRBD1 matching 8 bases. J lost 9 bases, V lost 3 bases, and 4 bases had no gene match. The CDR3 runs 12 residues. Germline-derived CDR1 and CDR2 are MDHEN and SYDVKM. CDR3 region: CASSLTGVRQYF. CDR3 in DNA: TGTGCCAGCAGTTTGACAGGGGTCCGGCAGTACTTC.

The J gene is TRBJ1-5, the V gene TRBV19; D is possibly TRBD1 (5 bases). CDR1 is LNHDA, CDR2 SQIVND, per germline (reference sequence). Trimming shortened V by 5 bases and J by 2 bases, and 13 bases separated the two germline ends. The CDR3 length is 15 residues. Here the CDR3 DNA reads TGTGCCAGTAGTTGGGGGGGTAGGGGCAATCAGCCCCAGCATTTT. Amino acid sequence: CASSWGGRGNQPQHF.

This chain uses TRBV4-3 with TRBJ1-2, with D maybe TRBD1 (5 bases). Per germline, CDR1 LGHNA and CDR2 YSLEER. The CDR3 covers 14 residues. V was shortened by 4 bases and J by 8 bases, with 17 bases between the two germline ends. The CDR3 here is CASSLREGRGGYTF. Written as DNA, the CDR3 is TGCGCCAGCAGCCTCCGGGAGGGGCGTGGCGGCTACACCTTC.

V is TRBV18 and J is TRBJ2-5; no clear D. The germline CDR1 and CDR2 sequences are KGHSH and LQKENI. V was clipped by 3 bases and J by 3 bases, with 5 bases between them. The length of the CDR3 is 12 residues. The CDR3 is CASSPTKETQYF. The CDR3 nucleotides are TGTGCCAGCTCACCCACAAAAGAGACCCAGTACTTC.

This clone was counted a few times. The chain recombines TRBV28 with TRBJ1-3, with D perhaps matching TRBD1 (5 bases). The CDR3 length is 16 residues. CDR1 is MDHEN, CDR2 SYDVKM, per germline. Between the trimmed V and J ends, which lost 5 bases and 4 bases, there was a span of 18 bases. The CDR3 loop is CASSMKTGSQGNTIYF. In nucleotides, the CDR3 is TGTGCCAGCAGTATGAAAACAGGCTCCCAAGGAAACACCATATATTTT.

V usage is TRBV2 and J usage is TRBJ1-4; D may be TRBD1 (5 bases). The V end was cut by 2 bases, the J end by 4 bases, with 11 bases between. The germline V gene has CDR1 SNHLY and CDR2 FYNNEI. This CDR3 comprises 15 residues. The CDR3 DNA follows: TGTGCCAGCAGTGAACCCAGGGCCATTAATGAAAAACTGTTTTTT. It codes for CASSEPRAINEKLFF.

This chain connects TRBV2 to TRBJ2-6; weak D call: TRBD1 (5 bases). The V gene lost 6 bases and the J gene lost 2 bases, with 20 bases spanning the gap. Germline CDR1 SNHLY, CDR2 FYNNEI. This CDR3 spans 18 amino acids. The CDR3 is CASRDLKGKITGANVLTF. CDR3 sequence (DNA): TGTGCCAGCAGGGATTTAAAGGGGAAAATAACTGGGGCCAACGTCCTGACTTTC.

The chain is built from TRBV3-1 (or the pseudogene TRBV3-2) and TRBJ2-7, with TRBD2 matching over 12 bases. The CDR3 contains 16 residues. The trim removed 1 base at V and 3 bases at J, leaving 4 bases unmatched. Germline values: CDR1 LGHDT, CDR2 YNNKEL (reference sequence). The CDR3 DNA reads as TGTGCCAGCAGCCAAGGGACTAGCGGGAAAGTCTACGAGCAGTACTTC. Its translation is CASSQGTSGKVYEQYF.

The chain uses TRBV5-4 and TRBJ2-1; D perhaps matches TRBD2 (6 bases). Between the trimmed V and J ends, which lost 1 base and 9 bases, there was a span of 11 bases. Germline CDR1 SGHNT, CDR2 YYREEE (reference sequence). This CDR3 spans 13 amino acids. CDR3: CASSLREWSEQFF. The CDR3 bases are TGTGCCAGCAGCTTGCGGGAGTGGAGTGAGCAGTTCTTC.

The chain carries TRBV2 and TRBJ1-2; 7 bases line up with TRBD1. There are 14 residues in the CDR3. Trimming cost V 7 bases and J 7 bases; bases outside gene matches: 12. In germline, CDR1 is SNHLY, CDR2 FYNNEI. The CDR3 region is CASIIGTAGSGYTF. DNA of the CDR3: TGTGCCAGCATAATAGGGACAGCGGGCAGTGGCTACACCTTC.

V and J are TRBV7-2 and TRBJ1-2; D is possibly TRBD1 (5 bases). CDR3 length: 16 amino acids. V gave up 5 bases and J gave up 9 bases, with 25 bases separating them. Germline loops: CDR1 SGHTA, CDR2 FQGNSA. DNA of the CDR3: TGTGCCAGCAGCCGGGGGATGGGGGTTCTTGCATTCAGCTACACCTTC. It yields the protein CASSRGMGVLAFSYTF. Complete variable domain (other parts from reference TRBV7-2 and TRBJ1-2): GAGVSQSPSNKVTEKGKDVELRCDPISGHTALYWYRQSLGQGLEFLIYFQGNSAPDKSGLPSDRFSAERTGGSVSTLTIQRTQQEDSAVYLCASSRGMGVLAFSYTFGSGTRLTVV.

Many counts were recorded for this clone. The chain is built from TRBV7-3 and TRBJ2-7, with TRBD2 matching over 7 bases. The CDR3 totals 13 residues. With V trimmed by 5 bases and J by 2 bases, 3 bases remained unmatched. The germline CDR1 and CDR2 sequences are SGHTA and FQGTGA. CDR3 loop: CASSQGGTYEQYF. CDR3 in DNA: TGTGCCAGCAGCCAGGGAGGGACCTACGAGCAGTACTTC.

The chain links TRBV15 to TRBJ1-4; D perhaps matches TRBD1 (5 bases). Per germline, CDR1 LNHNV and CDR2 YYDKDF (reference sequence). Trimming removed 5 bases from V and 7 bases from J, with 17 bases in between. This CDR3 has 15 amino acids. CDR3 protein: CATSYTKGSREKLFF. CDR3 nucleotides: TGTGCCACCAGCTACACGAAGGGGTCTCGTGAAAAACTGTTTTTT.

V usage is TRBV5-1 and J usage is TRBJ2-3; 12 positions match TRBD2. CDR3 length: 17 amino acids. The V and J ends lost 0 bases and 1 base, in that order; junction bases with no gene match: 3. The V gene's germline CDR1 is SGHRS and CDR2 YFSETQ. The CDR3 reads CASSLGLAGAGTDTQYF. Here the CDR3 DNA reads TGCGCCAGCAGCTTGGGACTAGCGGGAGCGGGCACAGATACGCAGTATTTT. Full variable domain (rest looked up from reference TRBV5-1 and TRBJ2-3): KAGVTQTPRYLIKTRGQQVTLSCSPISGHRSVSWYQQTPGQGLQFLFEYFSETQRNKGNFPGRFSGRQFSNSRSEMNVSTLELGDSALYLCASSLGLAGAGTDTQYFGPGTRLTVL.

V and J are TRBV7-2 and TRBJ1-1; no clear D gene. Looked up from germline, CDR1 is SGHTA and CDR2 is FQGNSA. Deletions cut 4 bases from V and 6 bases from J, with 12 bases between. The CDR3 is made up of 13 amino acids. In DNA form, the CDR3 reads TGTGCCAGCAGCTATATGGCGGGGTCTGAAGCTTTCTTT. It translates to CASSYMAGSEAFF.

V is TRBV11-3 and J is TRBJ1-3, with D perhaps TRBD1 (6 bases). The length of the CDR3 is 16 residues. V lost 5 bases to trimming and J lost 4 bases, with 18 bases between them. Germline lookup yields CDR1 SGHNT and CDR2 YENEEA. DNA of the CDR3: TGTGCCAGCAGCGCCGGACAGTCCCCCGCAGGAAACACCATATATTTT. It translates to CASSAGQSPAGNTIYF.

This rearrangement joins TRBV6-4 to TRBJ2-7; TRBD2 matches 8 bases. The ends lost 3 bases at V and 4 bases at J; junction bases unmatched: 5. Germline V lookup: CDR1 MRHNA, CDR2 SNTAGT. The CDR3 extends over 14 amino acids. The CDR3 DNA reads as TGTGCCAGCAGTGAAGGGACTAGTAGTTACGAGCAGTACTTC. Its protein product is CASSEGTSSYEQYF.